This T cell receptor (beta chain) was captured by sequencing in a study of blood T cell repertoires in COVID-19. Overall study context: Both acute and convalescent COVID-19 samples were obtained from the United States, Italy and Spain. In each case, the material was cDNA or gDNA derived from T cells, B-cell-depleted T cells, or PBMCs.

As originally analysed: Estimation of nucleated cell counts was performed using reference gene primer amplification. Method: immunoSEQ multiplex PCR; TCRdb's copy keeps in-frame clones and lacks some. V, J and clone size are taken as reported in that table, and D and trimming were inferred from the DNA itself. The sample shows under 200,000 clones, about 85% of them seen only once. The ends were cut back, 4 bases at V and 9 bases at J, with 11 bases in the middle. The CDR3 spans 13 residues. Per germline, CDR1 SGHRS and CDR2 YFSETQ. The source of this sequence is a man aged 60 to 69 who had recovered from COVID-19. The gene calls are TRBV5-1 and TRBJ1-6; no clear D. Sequenced input: peripheral blood. The CDR3 sequence is CASSRARGSPLHF. The DNA of the CDR3 is TGCGCCAGCAGCCGTGCCCGGGGTTCACCCCTCCACTTT.